This T cell receptor (beta chain) was recovered during a study of monozygotic twins with cystic fibrosis. Data came from immunoSEQ multiplex PCR; TCRdb stores just in-frame clones and leaves some out. The sample shows over 20,000 clones, 95% to 98% of them seen only once. The germline V gene has CDR1 MGHRA and CDR2 YSYEKL. This CDR3 is built from 16 residues. V was clipped by 4 bases and J by 0 bases, with 13 bases between them. This receptor was identified in a girl aged 10 to 17 with cystic fibrosis. This chain joins TRBV4-1 and TRBJ2-1; D ambiguous. Sample: blood. CDR3 region: CASSRAQLSSYNEQFF. The CDR3 region has the DNA TGCGCCAGCAGCCGAGCACAGCTGAGCTCCTACAATGAGCAGTTCTTC.